The present T cell receptor beta chain was sequenced within a study of response to subunit inactivated influenza vaccine. Whole-study results and caveats: There was a suggestion from the authors that each seasonal influenza vaccination recruits few new T cells.

Looked up from germline, CDR1 is MDHEN and CDR2 is SYDVKM. This CDR3 is built from 15 residues. Trimming took off 3 bases at V and 9 bases at J, with 18 bases between the two ends. From the RT-PCR reads, TCRdb called clonotypes with MiXCR, one entry per CDR3 protein. Of 650,000 to 800,000 distinct CDR3 sequences listed, approximately 15% are singletons. As for this clonotype: The antigen remains unidentified.

The receptor was isolated from a man in his fifties or sixties who received an inactivated influenza vaccine. The chain is built from TRBV28 and TRBJ2-1; the D gene is possibly TRBD2 (6 bases). The specimen was PBMCs from blood, collected approximately 15 days before vaccination. This CDR3 is CASSFPPTSSGEQFF. CDR3 nucleotide sequence: TGTGCCAGCAGTTTTCCCCCGACTAGTTCGGGTGAGCAGTTCTTC.